The 21 T cell receptor beta chains presented below share a single source sample, sequenced in a study of human thymus T cells. Libraries were prepared by immunoSEQ multiplex PCR; TCRdb keeps only in-frame clonotypes and omits some of them. The sample carries tens of thousands of clones, over 90% recorded once. Sample: blood. The receptors were sampled from a girl in the first two years of life with a congenital heart defect but otherwise immunologically healthy.

Comment on this clone: Other DNA sequences in the same sample also yield this CDR3. The V gene is TRBV5-1, the J gene TRBJ2-7; 11 nucleotides agree with TRBD1. From germline, CDR1 is SGHRS and CDR2 YFSETQ. J was trimmed by 2 bases and V by 3 bases; bases with no gene match: 1. There are 14 residues in the CDR3. The CDR3 bases are TGCGCCAGCAGCTCGGGACAGGGGGCCTACGAGCAGTACTTC. This codes for CASSSGQGAYEQYF.

The chain combines TRBV30 with TRBJ1-1; no reliable D call. The germline CDR1 and CDR2 sequences are GTSNPN and SVGIG (reference sequence). CDR3 length equals 12 residues. The V gene lost 2 bases and the J gene lost 5 bases, with 9 bases spanning the gap. CDR3: CAWSLIDTEAFF. The CDR3 coding sequence is TGTGCCTGGAGTTTGATTGATACTGAAGCTTTCTTT.

This chain uses TRBV7-2 with TRBJ2-7, with 14 bases matching TRBD2. J gave up 1 base and V 3 bases, and 8 bases lay outside the gene matches. The CDR3 sequence is 18 residues long. CDR1 and CDR2 (germline): SGHTA, FQGNSA. The DNA for the CDR3 is TGTGCCAGCAGCTTGGCCGGGACTAGCGGGAGTGGGTCCTACGAGCAGTACTTC. Translation gives CASSLAGTSGSGSYEQYF. Supplemented by reference TRBV7-2 and TRBJ2-7, the full variable domain reads GAGVSQSPSNKVTEKGKDVELRCDPISGHTALYWYRQSLGQGLEFLIYFQGNSAPDKSGLPSDRFSAERTGGSVSTLTIQRTQQEDSAVYLCASSLAGTSGSGSYEQYFGPGTRLTVT.

The gene calls are TRBV7-8 and TRBJ1-1, with a possible D match to TRBD1 (5 bases). V was shortened by 0 bases and J by 4 bases, with 12 bases between the two germline ends. Looked up from germline, CDR1 is SGHVS and CDR2 is FQNEAQ. The CDR3 is made up of 15 amino acids. CDR3 region: CASSLAGRGGTEAFF. The CDR3 DNA is TGTGCCAGCAGCTTAGCGGGAAGGGGAGGCACTGAAGCTTTCTTT.

The chain uses TRBV5-5 and TRBJ1-1; perhaps TRBD1 as D (5 bases). The CDR3 spans 13 residues. The germline V and J ends were trimmed by 0 bases and 11 bases, with 14 bases remaining between them. Per the germline V gene, CDR1 is SGHKS and CDR2 is YYEKEE (reference sequence). The DNA of the CDR3 is TGTGCCAGCAGCTTGGCCGACAGCTTGGGGGCTTTCTTT. Protein: CASSLADSLGAFF.

V and J are TRBV4-1 and TRBJ1-3, with 8 bases identical to TRBD1. Losses at the gene ends were 5 bases for V and 3 bases for J; bases not matched to a gene: 3. The CDR3 spans 14 residues. Germline V gene lookup returns CDR1 MGHRA and CDR2 YSYEKL. DNA of the CDR3: TGCGCCAGCAGCGCAGGGGGCCTTGGAAACACCATATATTTT. Its protein is CASSAGGLGNTIYF.

This sequence joins TRBV6-5 and TRBJ1-1; D perhaps matches TRBD1 (5 bases). CDR1 is MNHEY, CDR2 SVGAGI, per germline. This CDR3 has 14 residues. V gave up 6 bases and J gave up 1 base, with 12 bases separating them. CDR3 amino acids: CASRDQGKNTEAFF. In nucleotides, the CDR3 is TGTGCCAGCAGAGACCAGGGCAAGAACACTGAAGCTTTCTTT.

The chain joins TRBV5-1 to TRBJ2-1; 10 positions match TRBD2. There are 14 residues in the CDR3. V lost 2 bases and J lost 9; bases outside the gene matches: 5. Germline V gene sequence: CDR1 SGHRS, CDR2 YFSETQ. The CDR3 protein is CASSFTSGTGEQFF. In DNA, the CDR3 is TGCGCCAGCAGCTTTACTAGCGGGACGGGTGAGCAGTTCTTC.

The J gene is TRBJ1-5, the V gene TRBV6-4, with 8 positions matching TRBD1. CDR1 and CDR2 from the germline V gene are MRHNA and SNTAGT. Trimming cost V 4 bases and J 5 bases; bases outside gene matches: 7. This CDR3 is built from 15 residues. Here the CDR3 DNA reads TGTGCCAGCAGTGTAGAAGCAGGGGGCCATCAGCCCCAGCATTTT. Translation: CASSVEAGGHQPQHF.

This rearrangement joins TRBV19 to TRBJ2-7; 7 bases are a match to TRBD2. Germline CDR1 is LNHDA and CDR2 is SQIVND (reference sequence). Trimming at V came to 3 bases and at J to 5 bases, leaving 7 bases not matched to a gene. The CDR3 has 14 amino acids. The CDR3 here is CASSIGGRSNEQYF. CDR3 in DNA: TGTGCCAGTAGTATCGGCGGGAGATCGAACGAGCAGTACTTC.

The rearrangement uses TRBV6-1 and TRBJ2-7, with D tentatively TRBD1 or TRBD2 (5 bases each). Germline-derived CDR1 and CDR2 are MNHNS and SASEGT. The ends were cut back, 3 bases at V and 3 bases at J, with 15 bases in the middle. This CDR3 contains 15 residues. This chain's CDR3 is CASSDGAGPGYEQYF. DNA of the CDR3: TGTGCCAGCAGTGACGGGGCCGGGCCGGGCTACGAGCAGTACTTC.

The CDR3 here is CASSQQGHQETQYF. CDR3 bases: TGCGCCAGCAGTCAACAGGGACATCAAGAGACCCAGTACTTC. This sequence joins TRBV4-1 and TRBJ2-5, with D maybe TRBD1 (6 bases). Germline-derived CDR1 and CDR2 are MGHRA and YSYEKL. This CDR3 contains 14 residues. The V end was cut by 6 bases, the J end by 2 bases, with 13 bases between.

The V gene is TRBV7-6, the J gene TRBJ2-3; D may be TRBD1 or TRBD2 (5 bases each). The CDR3 is made up of 13 amino acids. The V gene lost 3 bases and the J gene lost 8 bases, with 12 bases spanning the gap. The V gene's germline CDR1 is SGHVS and CDR2 FNYEAQ. CDR3 sequence reads: CASSFGRESTQYF. CDR3 in DNA: TGTGCCAGCAGCTTTGGCAGGGAGAGTACGCAGTATTTT.

The V and J genes are TRBV28 and TRBJ2-1, with 11 positions matching TRBD1. This CDR3 has 15 amino acids. Germline V CDR1 and CDR2: MDHEN, SYDVKM. V was pared by 3 bases and J by 6 bases, with 4 bases of the junction left unmatched. As DNA, the CDR3 is TGTGCCAGCAGTTTCGGACAGGGGGCAATCAATGAGCAGTTCTTC. It codes for CASSFGQGAINEQFF.

The CDR3 is CASSQDTGESSGANVLTF. CDR3 nucleotide sequence: TGCGCCAGCAGCCAAGACACCGGGGAGAGCTCTGGGGCCAACGTCCTGACTTTC. The V and J genes are TRBV4-3 and TRBJ2-6; possible D gene TRBD2, 5 bases. The CDR3 is 18 residues long. V lost 0 bases and J lost 0, with 12 bases in between. The germline CDR1 and CDR2 sequences are LGHNA and YSLEER.

The chain's CDR3 is CASRRQKSGGQETQYF. In DNA form, the CDR3 reads TGTGCCAGCAGAAGACAAAAATCAGGAGGGCAAGAGACCCAGTACTTC. The V gene is TRBV27, the J gene TRBJ2-5; weak D call: TRBD2 (6 bases). With 6 bases removed from V and 2 bases from J, the gap between germline ends came to 19 bases. This CDR3 comprises 16 residues. Looked up from germline, CDR1 is MNHEY and CDR2 is SMNVEV (reference sequence).

J is TRBJ2-1 and V is TRBV6-5, with D unclear. Germline values: CDR1 MNHEY, CDR2 SVGAGI. The CDR3 runs to 13 residues. With 7 bases removed from V and 7 bases from J, the gap between germline ends came to 14 bases. The CDR3 is CASNSPDQNEQFF. The CDR3 nucleotides read TGTGCCAGCAATTCCCCGGACCAGAATGAGCAGTTCTTC.

The genes are TRBV7-9 and TRBJ1-2; tentatively, D is TRBD1 (6 bases). Germline CDR1 reads SEHNR; CDR2 reads FQNEAQ (reference sequence). The CDR3 covers 12 residues. Trimming left V 2 bases short and J 8 bases short, with 9 bases between. CDR3 coding DNA: TGTGCCAGCAGCTTAAGTGGGGGCGGCTACACCTTC. The encoded protein is CASSLSGGGYTF. Full variable domain (rest looked up from reference TRBV7-9 and TRBJ1-2): DTGVSQNPRHKITKRGQNVTFRCDPISEHNRLYWYRQTLGQGPEFLTYFQNEAQLEKSRLLSDRFSAERPKGSFSTLEIQRTEQGDSAMYLCASSLSGGGYTFGSGTRLTVV.

The rearrangement joins TRBV29-1 to TRBJ1-4; a possible D gene is TRBD1 (5 bases). CDR3 size: 12 residues. V lost 5 bases to trimming and J lost 5 bases, with 9 bases between them. Germline CDR1 reads SQVTM; CDR2 reads ANQGSEA. The CDR3 reads CSVRGPNEKLFF. CDR3 coding DNA: TGCAGCGTTAGGGGACCAAATGAAAAACTGTTTTTT.

The gene calls are TRBV4-1 and TRBJ2-1; the match to TRBD2 covers 7 bases. The CDR3 is made up of 17 amino acids. Germline CDR1 is MGHRA and CDR2 is YSYEKL. Trimming cost V 0 bases and J 5 bases; bases outside gene matches: 10. The CDR3 region has the DNA TGCGCCAGCAGCCAAGATTGGTCCGGGAGGCCCGACAATGAGCAGTTCTTC. Amino acids: CASSQDWSGRPDNEQFF.

This CDR3 reads CASSVAYTNEKLFF. CDR3 DNA sequence: TGTGCCAGCAGTGTGGCATACACTAATGAAAAACTGTTTTTT. The chain recombines TRBV6-1 with TRBJ1-4, with D uncertain. There are 14 residues in the CDR3. CDR1 and CDR2 from the germline V gene are MNHNS and SASEGT. Trimming removed 4 bases at V and 2 bases at J, with 8 bases between.